Following are 3 T cell receptor beta chains from one sample sequenced in a study of T cell repertoires in cytomegalovirus infection. TCRdb fed the reads into MiXCR, producing one record per CDR3 protein. In the table there are 290,000 or so distinct CDR3 sequences, roughly 23% of which are singletons. Sequencing used PBMCs. Every receptor here comes from a human donor in good health (CMV status not recorded). Some clones in this sample may be carry-over from other donors' samples.

This clonotype appeared once. The CDR3 DNA follows: TGCGCCAGCAGAGGGGGGTGGAGCACAGATACGCAGTATTTT. Protein product: CASRGGWSTDTQYF. The chain combines TRBV5-1 with TRBJ2-3; D is tentatively TRBD1 or TRBD2 (6 bases each). Trimming left V 5 bases short and J 0 bases short, with 10 bases between. The CDR3 totals 14 residues. Germline V lookup: CDR1 SGHRS, CDR2 YFSETQ.

This clonotype was counted many times. This chain joins TRBV11-2 and TRBJ2-7; 8 nucleotides line up with TRBD1. CDR3 length: 15 residues. Germline V gene data show CDR1 as SGHAT and CDR2 as FQNNGV. V trimming: 1 base; J trimming: 5 bases; junction bases outside the gene matches: 7. The chain's CDR3 is CASSLVQGAQDEQYF. DNA of the CDR3: TGTGCCAGCAGCTTAGTTCAGGGGGCGCAGGACGAGCAGTACTTC.

The gene calls are TRBV5-6 and TRBJ2-5; TRBD2 aligns across 13 bases. After removal of 4 bases from V and 5 bases from J, the junction contained 8 bases not matched to a gene. CDR3 length: 16 amino acids. Looked up from germline, CDR1 is SGHDT and CDR2 is YYEEEE. The CDR3 nucleotides are TGTGCCAGCAGCGCCGGACTAGCGGGAGTGATGGAGACCCAGTACTTC. Translating it yields CASSAGLAGVMETQYF.